What follows are 2 T cell receptor beta chains derived from one specimen sequenced in a study of blood T cell repertoires in COVID-19. Profiling relied on immunoSEQ multiplex PCR, and the TCRdb table lists in-frame clones only, not all of them. The sample shows 110,000 or so clones, about 85% of them seen only once. Sequencing was done on a sample of peripheral blood. These receptors all stem from a man in his forties with acute or convalescent COVID-19.

The chain recombines TRBV12-3 or TRBV12-4 with TRBJ2-7, with unresolved D. The CDR3 is made up of 13 amino acids. V was shortened by 3 bases and J by 6 bases, with 12 bases between the two germline ends. The CDR3 nucleotides are TGTGCCAGCAGTTTTAACAGTCTCGGCGAGCAGTACTTC. Encoded protein: CASSFNSLGEQYF.

This chain links TRBV6-5 with TRBJ1-2; D is unresolved. The CDR3 runs to 15 residues. Trimming stripped 0 bases from V and 4 bases from J, with 12 bases between. Germline CDR1 is MNHEY and CDR2 is SVGAGI. CDR3 coding DNA: TGTGCCAGCAGTTACTCTACTACTCAAACCTATGGCTACACCTTC. Amino acids: CASSYSTTQTYGYTF.